This passage covers 20 T cell receptor beta chains from one sample sequenced in a study of T cells in Graves' hyperthyroidism and ophthalmopathy. The source material, RNA transcripts, was used to amplify TCR beta CDR3 regions. HTBI primers were the set used in a first-round RT-PCR of the TCR CDR3. TCRdb analysed the multiplex PCR reads with MiXCR anew, one entry per CDR3 protein. Of about 400,000 distinct CDR3 sequences in the sample, approximately 15% were seen once. Sequencing input: blood. All receptors derive from a woman younger than 30 with Graves' hyperthyroidism that later progressed to Graves' ophthalmopathy.

In this sample, this clonotype turned up many times. The V gene is TRBV28, the J gene TRBJ1-1; no firm D call. CDR3 length: 14 amino acids. Germline CDR1 reads MDHEN; CDR2 reads SYDVKM. Trimming shortened V by 4 bases and J by 1 base, and 10 bases separated the two germline ends. DNA for the CDR3: TGTGCCAGCAGTTCACCCCCAGAGAACACTGAAGCTTTCTTT. It yields the protein CASSSPPENTEAFF. The variable domain in full, completed from reference TRBV28 and TRBJ1-1, reads DVKVTQSSRYLVKRTGEKVFLECVQDMDHENMFWYRQDPGLGLRLIYFSYDVKMKEKGDIPEGYSVSREKKERFSLILESASTNQTSMYLCASSSPPENTEAFFGQGTRLTVV.

The chain carries TRBV4-1 and TRBJ2-1; 14 bases fit TRBD2. Losses at the gene ends were 3 bases for V and 15 bases for J; bases not matched to a gene: 4. CDR3 length equals 13 residues. Germline loops: CDR1 MGHRA, CDR2 YSYEKL. CDR3 in DNA: TGCGCCAGCAGCCAGGGACTAGCGGGAGCGGTGTTCTTC. This codes for CASSQGLAGAVFF.

This clonotype was detected ten times or more. The rearrangement uses TRBV7-8 and TRBJ1-1; the D is unclear. Per the germline V gene, CDR1 is SGHVS and CDR2 is FQNEAQ. Between the trimmed V and J ends, which lost 1 base and 1 base, there was a span of 7 bases. The CDR3 extends over 14 amino acids. The CDR3 bases are TGTGCCAGCAGCTTAGAACTGTCGAACACTGAAGCTTTCTTT. Its protein product is CASSLELSNTEAFF. The variable domain in full, with the rest retrieved from reference TRBV7-8 and TRBJ1-1, is GAGVSQSPRYKVAKRGQDVALRCDPISGHVSLFWYQQALGQGPEFLTYFQNEAQLDKSGLPSDRFFAERPEGSVSTLKIQRTQQEDSAVYLCASSLELSNTEAFFGQGTRLTVV.

This clonotype was counted many times. The chain carries TRBV20-1 and TRBJ2-7; 7 bases are shared with TRBD2. Germline lookup yields CDR1 DFQATT and CDR2 SNEGSKA (reference sequence). V gave up 2 bases and J gave up 4 bases; unmatched junction bases: 14. The CDR3 totals 16 residues. The CDR3 is CSARRGGGRAAYEQYF. The CDR3 region has the DNA TGCAGTGCTAGAAGGGGTGGAGGGAGGGCCGCGTACGAGCAGTACTTC.

This clonotype was found many times. This chain joins TRBV18 and TRBJ2-7, with 10 bases aligning to TRBD1. J lost 1 base, V lost 3 bases, and 3 bases had no gene match. Germline CDR1 reads KGHSH; CDR2 reads LQKENI. The CDR3 extends over 15 amino acids. The CDR3 here is CASSPDRGLSYEQYF. CDR3 bases: TGTGCCAGCTCACCGGACAGGGGGTTATCCTACGAGCAGTACTTC. The complete variable domain, with remaining parts taken from reference TRBV18 and TRBJ2-7, reads NAGVMQNPRHLVRRRGQEARLRCSPMKGHSHVYWYRQLPEEGLKFMVYLQKENIIDESGMPKERFSAEFPKEGPSILRIQQVVRGDSAAYFCASSPDRGLSYEQYFGPGTRLTVT.

Only a few counts were recorded for this clonotype. CDR3: CASSIVEPARGYTF. CDR3 nucleotide sequence: TGTGCCAGTAGTATAGTTGAACCGGCACGGGGCTACACCTTC. The chain links TRBV19 to TRBJ1-2; D unclear. Germline V CDR1 and CDR2: LNHDA, SQIVND (reference sequence). The CDR3 covers 14 residues. The ends were cut back, 1 base at V and 8 bases at J, with 14 bases in the middle.

This clonotype has at least ten counts. The gene calls are TRBV7-9 and TRBJ2-3, with 9 bases lining up with TRBD2. Looked up from germline, CDR1 is SEHNR and CDR2 is FQNEAQ (reference sequence). This CDR3 has 14 residues. V dropped 5 bases and J dropped 6; count of bases not matched to a gene: 6. CDR3 loop: CASSSGRMGDTQYF. In nucleotides, the CDR3 is TGTGCCAGCAGCAGCGGGAGGATGGGGGATACGCAGTATTTT.

The table lists this clonotype with many counts. The rearrangement links TRBV12-3 or TRBV12-4 to TRBJ2-1; 8 nucleotides agree with TRBD2. The CDR3 covers 15 residues. V lost 7 bases to trimming and J lost 5 bases; unmatched junction nucleotides: 10. In nucleotides, the CDR3 is TGTGCCAGCACCCGGCCCACTAGCGGAAACAATGAGCAGTTCTTC. This gives the protein CASTRPTSGNNEQFF.

V gene TRBV4-2 combines with J gene TRBJ1-2; 7 nucleotides agree with TRBD1. The trim removed 0 bases at V and 6 bases at J, leaving 10 bases unmatched. The CDR3 extends over 16 amino acids. Germline CDR1 is LGHNA and CDR2 is YNFKEQ. CDR3 amino acids: CASSQDLSRGAHGYTF. CDR3 bases: TGTGCCAGCAGCCAAGATTTGAGCAGGGGGGCACATGGCTACACCTTC.

V and J are TRBV5-1 and TRBJ2-1; D unclear. V was trimmed by 0 bases and J by 9 bases, leaving 7 bases between them. This CDR3 region has 12 residues. The germline V gene has CDR1 SGHRS and CDR2 YFSETQ. The CDR3 region is CASSLGVSEQFF. DNA of the CDR3: TGCGCCAGCAGCTTGGGAGTCAGTGAGCAGTTCTTC.

This clonotype was counted at least ten times. This rearrangement joins TRBV20-1 to TRBJ2-7; possibly TRBD1 for D (5 bases). Germline CDR1 reads DFQATT; CDR2 reads SNEGSKA (reference sequence). CDR3 length: 13 amino acids. Trimming removed 2 bases at V and 3 bases at J, with 11 bases between. CDR3 sequence: CSARPGKDYEQYF. CDR3 sequence (DNA): TGCAGTGCTAGACCAGGGAAGGACTACGAGCAGTACTTC.

This clonotype was found a few times. The rearrangement uses TRBV19 and TRBJ2-7, with D maybe TRBD1 (6 bases). CDR1 is LNHDA, CDR2 SQIVND, per germline (reference sequence). Trimming removed 1 base from V and 2 bases from J, with 12 bases in between. CDR3 length: 15 residues. In nucleotides, the CDR3 is TGTGCCAGTAGTATAGCGGACAGTTCAACCTACGAGCAGTACTTC. It encodes CASSIADSSTYEQYF.

This clonotype showed up just a few times. The chain couples TRBV2 to TRBJ2-3, with D perhaps given as TRBD1 or TRBD2 (5 bases each). CDR1 and CDR2 from the germline V gene are SNHLY and FYNNEI. V was pared by 6 bases and J by 3 bases, with 16 bases between. CDR3 length equals 15 residues. The chain's CDR3 is CASSRELGDTDTQYF. CDR3 nucleotide sequence: TGTGCCAGCAGCAGGGAGCTTGGGGATACAGATACGCAGTATTTT.

The V and J genes are TRBV7-9 and TRBJ2-5; D not resolved. Trimming cost V 4 bases and J 8 bases, with 11 bases left between them. The CDR3 totals 12 residues. Germline loops: CDR1 SEHNR, CDR2 FQNEAQ (reference sequence). This CDR3 reads CASSSTDGTQYF. CDR3 DNA sequence: TGTGCCAGCAGCTCCACCGACGGAACCCAGTACTTC.

The chain has TRBV19 and TRBJ2-5, with TRBD2 identical over 12 bases. Germline lookup yields CDR1 LNHDA and CDR2 SQIVND (reference sequence). The trim removed 4 bases at V and 6 bases at J, leaving 3 bases unmatched. This CDR3 has 14 amino acids. The CDR3 DNA is TGTGCCAGTAGTACGGGACTAGCGGGCCAGACCCAGTACTTC. It translates to CASSTGLAGQTQYF.

This CDR3 is CASSSRGEGEAFF. The DNA of the CDR3 is TGTGCCAGCAGTTCACGGGGGGAGGGGGAAGCTTTCTTT. This rearrangement joins TRBV12-3 or TRBV12-4 to TRBJ1-1; a possible D gene is TRBD1 (5 bases). The CDR3 covers 13 residues. V was clipped by 4 bases and J by 8 bases, with 14 bases between them.

The sample holds many counts of this clonotype. This rearrangement joins TRBV11-1 to TRBJ2-5; perhaps TRBD2 as D (5 bases). The germline V and J ends were trimmed by 5 bases and 4 bases, with 20 bases remaining between them. Germline V gives CDR1 SGHAT, CDR2 FQDESV (reference sequence). This CDR3 spans 16 amino acids. CDR3 sequence reads: CASSPRAPRERETQYF. The CDR3 DNA reads as TGTGCCAGCAGCCCACGGGCCCCTAGGGAGAGAGAGACCCAGTACTTC.

This clonotype was observed at least ten times. The V call is TRBV20-1, the J call TRBJ2-2; D remains unclear. Germline CDR1 DFQATT, CDR2 SNEGSKA (reference sequence). Trimming pared 3 bases from V and 6 bases from J, leaving 17 bases between. This CDR3 has 15 amino acids. DNA for the CDR3: TGCAGTGCTAGCCCTTCGACGCCCCGAGCCGGGGAGCTGTTTTTT. It codes for CSASPSTPRAGELFF.

This clonotype showed up just a few times. The chain employs TRBV12-3 or TRBV12-4 and TRBJ1-1; a weak D match, TRBD1 (5 bases). V gave up 6 bases and J gave up 1 base, with 18 bases separating them. The CDR3 runs to 16 residues. The CDR3 nucleotides read TGTGCCAGCAGACCATACCCCGGGACTACGAACACTGAAGCTTTCTTT. The encoded protein is CASRPYPGTTNTEAFF.

This clonotype was seen only a few times. The rearrangement joins TRBV27 to TRBJ2-4; 10 bases map to TRBD2. After removal of 5 bases from V and 0 bases from J, the junction contained 13 bases not matched to a gene. In germline, CDR1 is MNHEY, CDR2 SMNVEV (reference sequence). This CDR3 is 19 amino acids long. The chain's CDR3 is CASSPQWGLATKAKNIQYF. CDR3 nucleotides: TGTGCCAGCAGTCCCCAGTGGGGACTAGCGACTAAAGCCAAAAACATTCAGTACTTC.